This is a list of T cell receptor beta chains from one sample in a study of cytomegalovirus exposure and HLA in healthy donors. TCRdb's copy holds only in-frame clones and misses some; the assay was immunoSEQ multiplex PCR. Its table lists 150,000 to 200,000 clones. Sequencing was carried out using PBMCs. The receptors come from a man aged 25 to 40 in good health and CMV-seronegative. Both conserved end residues are part of each CDR3. D genes are given only for firm matches.

j_call	v_call	d_call	cdr3_aa	cdr3_nt
TRBJ2-7	TRBV2	TRBD1	CASSRDRGYEQYF	TGTGCCAGCAGTCGCGACAGGGGCTACGAGCAGTACTTC
TRBJ2-3	TRBV4-2	TRBD2	CASSQDTGSGGFTDTQYF	TGTGCCAGCAGCCAAGATACGGGCAGCGGGGGATTCACAGATACGCAGTATTTT
TRBJ2-3	TRBV11-3	NA	CASSLESSAYADTQYF	TGTGCCAGCAGCTTAGAAAGTAGCGCCTACGCAGATACGCAGTATTTT
TRBJ2-3	TRBV5-3	TRBD1	CARSFGQGIDTQYF	TGTGCCAGAAGCTTTGGACAGGGAATAGATACGCAGTATTTT
TRBJ2-7	TRBV28	TRBD1	CASSPSDRVYEQYF	TGTGCCAGCAGTCCCTCGGACAGGGTCTACGAGCAGTACTTC
TRBJ2-7	TRBV20-1	NA	CSADSELEQYF	TGCAGTGCCGACTCGGAACTCGAGCAGTACTTC
TRBJ1-2	TRBV30	NA	CAWSGGRVYGYTF	TGTGCCTGGAGTGGGGGGCGCGTCTATGGCTACACCTTC
TRBJ1-1	TRBV30	NA	CAWSPKGDRPNTEAFF	TGTGCCTGGAGCCCTAAAGGAGACAGGCCGAACACTGAAGCTTTCTTT
TRBJ2-2	TRBV9	TRBD1	CASSLGGGTGELFF	TGTGCCAGCTCCCTAGGGGGCGGCACCGGGGAGCTGTTTTTT
TRBJ1-1	TRBV6-6	TRBD1	CASAEGAWAFF	TGTGCCAGCGCTGAGGGGGCGTGGGCTTTCTTT
TRBJ2-7	TRBV27	NA	CASSLLDGIYEQYF	TGTGCCAGCAGTTTATTGGACGGGATCTACGAGCAGTACTTC
TRBJ2-5	TRBV10-2	NA	CASSESSYGGRLETQYF	TGCGCCAGCAGTGAGTCGAGCTACGGGGGGCGTTTGGAGACCCAGTACTTC
TRBJ2-7	TRBV4-1	NA	CASSQGLGRVYEQYF	TGCGCCAGCAGCCAAGGTCTCGGGAGAGTTTACGAGCAGTACTTC
TRBJ2-3	TRBV2	TRBD2	CASRGGAIAGLDTQYF	TGTGCCAGCAGGGGGGGGGCGATAGCGGGGTTAGATACGCAGTATTTT
TRBJ2-1	TRBV30	TRBD1	CAWGPGTGKFGEQFF	TGTGCCTGGGGGCCCGGGACAGGGAAGTTCGGTGAGCAGTTCTTC
TRBJ2-2	TRBV6-5	NA	CASSPRGTGELFF	TGTGCCAGCAGCCCCAGGGGCACCGGGGAGCTGTTTTTT
TRBJ1-3	TRBV4-2	NA	CASSQEIRAPGSFSARNTIYF	TGTGCCAGCAGCCAAGAGATCCGAGCCCCAGGTTCTTTCTCGGCTCGAAACACCATATATTTT
TRBJ2-7	TRBV7-2	NA	CASSLAGQTYEQYF	TGTGCCAGCAGCTTAGCGGGCCAGACCTACGAGCAGTACTTC
TRBJ1-1	TRBV7-8	TRBD1	CASSPQGQAHTEAFF	TGTGCCAGCAGCCCACAGGGACAGGCACACACTGAAGCTTTCTTT
TRBJ2-1	TRBV18	NA	CASSPAGDNEQFF	TGTGCCAGCTCACCCGCAGGGGACAATGAGCAGTTCTTC
TRBJ1-4	TRBV7-9	NA	CASSFDTGYEKLFF	TGTGCCAGCAGCTTCGACACAGGGTATGAAAAACTGTTTTTT
TRBJ2-1	TRBV4-2	TRBD2	CASSHGTSGNEQFF	TGTGCCAGCAGCCACGGGACTAGCGGCAATGAGCAGTTCTTC
TRBJ2-2	TRBV14	NA	CASSKSSGGLRRTGELFF	TGTGCCAGCAGTAAATCCAGTGGGGGCCTTAGGCGCACCGGGGAGCTGTTTTTT
TRBJ1-1	TRBV14	NA	CASSHSRGTEAFF	TGTGCCAGCAGCCATAGCAGGGGCACTGAAGCTTTCTTT
TRBJ2-7	TRBV30	NA	CAWRFNHGASYEQYF	TGTGCCTGGAGATTTAATCACGGAGCTAGCTACGAGCAGTACTTC
TRBJ2-1	TRBV28	NA	CASNSLPADRYNEQFF	TGTGCCAGCAACTCCTTACCAGCGGATAGATACAATGAGCAGTTCTTC
TRBJ1-4	TRBV19	TRBD1	CASRGLAGGNEKLFF	TGTGCCAGTAGAGGGTTGGCAGGGGGTAATGAAAAACTGTTTTTT
TRBJ1-1	TRBV11-1	NA	CASGSSQGQNTEAFF	TGTGCCAGCGGCTCGAGTCAGGGGCAGAACACTGAAGCTTTCTTT
TRBJ1-5	TRBV5-1	NA	CASSHGTGDQPQHF	TGCGCCAGCAGCCACGGGACGGGAGATCAGCCCCAGCATTTT
TRBJ2-7	TRBV30	TRBD1	CAFGQGAYEQYF	TGTGCCTTTGGACAGGGGGCTTACGAGCAGTACTTC
TRBJ1-2	TRBV6-6	NA	CASSHIQGEDGYTF	TGTGCCAGCAGTCACATACAGGGTGAAGATGGCTACACCTTC
TRBJ2-7	TRBV4-3	TRBD2	CASSQDWGGLFYEQYF	TGCGCCAGCAGCCAAGACTGGGGAGGGCTCTTCTACGAGCAGTACTTC
TRBJ2-5	TRBV5-4	TRBD2	CASSFGTSGGAGETQYF	TGTGCCAGCAGCTTCGGGACTAGCGGGGGGGCCGGGGAGACCCAGTACTTC
TRBJ1-5	TRBV6-5	NA	CASSYSRSNQPQHF	TGTGCCAGCAGTTACTCGAGGAGCAATCAGCCCCAGCATTTT
TRBJ2-7	TRBV11-3	NA	CASSPHSGLSYEQYF	TGTGCCAGCAGCCCCCATAGCGGTCTCTCCTACGAGCAGTACTTC
TRBJ2-7	TRBV2	NA	CASSEVYASYEQYF	TGTGCCAGCAGTGAAGTTTACGCGTCCTACGAGCAGTACTTC
TRBJ2-3	TRBV6-6	TRBD1	CASSYGDRGADTQYF	TGTGCCAGCAGTTACGGGGACAGGGGAGCAGATACGCAGTATTTT
TRBJ2-7	TRBV27	NA	CASRSATGRLGYEQYF	TGTGCCAGCAGATCCGCAACAGGTCGCTTGGGCTACGAGCAGTACTTC
TRBJ2-2	TRBV19	TRBD2	CASKTSGGRNTGELFF	TGTGCCAGTAAGACTAGCGGGGGGAGAAACACCGGGGAGCTGTTTTTT
TRBJ2-1	TRBV7-9	TRBD2	CASSLGGNEQLF	TGTGCCAGCAGCTTGGGGGGGAATGAGCAGCTCTTC
TRBJ1-1	TRBV6-5	TRBD1	CASSETTGITEAFF	TGTGCCAGCAGCGAAACGACAGGGATCACTGAAGCTTTCTTT
TRBJ1-2	TRBV18	NA	CASSPRTGNYGYTF	TGTGCCAGCTCACCACGTACAGGAAACTATGGCTACACCTTC
TRBJ1-6	TRBV25-1	NA	CASSELDKVGSPLHF	TGTGCCAGCAGTGAGTTGGACAAGGTGGGTTCACCCCTCCACTTT
TRBJ1-5	TRBV25-1	NA	CASSGGGLDSLSNQPQHF	TGTGCCAGCAGTGGGGGCGGATTGGACAGCCTTAGCAATCAGCCCCAGCATTTT
TRBJ1-1	TRBV7-2	NA	CASSLGGQRAEAFF	TGTGCCAGCAGCTTAGGCGGACAGAGGGCTGAAGCTTTCTTT
TRBJ1-2	TRBV28	NA	CASRTTGMGNGYTF	TGTGCCAGCAGGACGACCGGGATGGGCAATGGCTACACCTTC
TRBJ2-7	TRBV10-3	TRBD1	CAISSGTGDYEQYF	TGTGCCATCAGCTCCGGGACAGGAGACTACGAGCAGTACTTC
TRBJ1-2	TRBV6-5	NA	CASSYNTGKDYGYTF	TGTGCCAGCAGTTACAATACAGGGAAGGACTATGGCTACACCTTC
TRBJ2-5	TRBV28	NA	CASSLRGNQETQYF	TGTGCCAGCAGTTTGAGAGGTAACCAAGAGACCCAGTACTTC
TRBJ1-1	TRBV7-2	TRBD1	CASSSTGGEAFF	TGTGCCAGCAGCTCGACAGGGGGTGAAGCTTTCTTT
TRBJ2-1	TRBV6-6	TRBD1	CASSYSGTGGFDEQFF	TGTGCCAGCAGTTACTCAGGGACAGGGGGCTTCGATGAGCAGTTCTTC
TRBJ2-1	TRBV14	TRBD2	CASSKGSGGGLNEQFF	TGTGCCAGCAGCAAAGGGTCGGGAGGGGGTCTCAATGAGCAGTTCTTC
TRBJ2-7	TRBV2	NA	CASRLVSEQYF	TGTGCCAGCAGACTAGTTTCCGAGCAGTACTTC
TRBJ2-7	TRBV11-3	NA	CASSPGVAVSEQYF	TGTGCCAGCAGCCCCGGTGTGGCGGTTAGTGAGCAGTACTTC
TRBJ2-7	TRBV4-1	TRBD2	CASSQAGSGGPYEQYF	TGCGCCAGCAGCCAAGCGGGGAGCGGGGGCCCCTACGAGCAGTACTTC